These 5 T cell receptor beta chains share one sample of origin, sequenced in a study of CD8 T cells in ankylosing spondylitis. The study, taken as a whole, reports: Seemingly characteristic of ankylosing spondylitis blood was a TCR beta motif consisting of several highly homologous variants.

Using its own MiXCR run on the 5' RACE reads, TCRdb lists one record per CDR3 protein. The repertoire holds under 850,000 distinct CDR3 sequences, with around 20% as singletons. Their antigens remain unidentified. Sequencing input: blood, either unsorted or a sorted T cell fraction (not recorded which). These receptors all come from a male donor with ankylosing spondylitis.

The CDR3 DNA follows: TGTGCCAGCAGCCGATCACTGACGAGCTCTGGAAACACCATATATTTT. Its protein product is CASSRSLTSSGNTIYF. The chain couples TRBV2 to TRBJ1-3; no clear D. V was trimmed by 6 bases and J by 0 bases, leaving 15 bases between them. Germline CDR1 and CDR2: SNHLY and FYNNEI. This CDR3 is 16 amino acids long.

This clonotype showed up just a few times. The chain links TRBV20-1 to TRBJ1-1; 7 bases are a match to TRBD1. CDR1 and CDR2 from the germline V gene are DFQATT and SNEGSKA (reference sequence). The CDR3 is 13 residues long. The V segment lost 5 bases and the J segment 5 bases; nucleotides outside the gene matches: 8. The CDR3 reads CSALDRYGTEAFF. DNA for the CDR3: TGCAGTGCTCTGGACAGGTACGGGACTGAAGCTTTCTTT.

V and J are TRBV20-1 and TRBJ2-7; 7 bases fit TRBD2. CDR1 and CDR2 (germline): DFQATT, SNEGSKA (reference sequence). The CDR3 covers 13 residues. Trimming at V came to 3 bases and at J to 6 bases, leaving 8 bases not matched to a gene. DNA for the CDR3: TGCAGTGCTAGCCGGGGGAGGGCCCGCGAGCAGTACTTC. This encodes CSASRGRAREQYF.

CDR3 bases: TGTGCCAGCAGCGAGGACTACAATGAGCAGTTCTTC. Translation: CASSEDYNEQFF. The rearrangement joins TRBV28 to TRBJ2-1; D uncertain. Per the germline V gene, CDR1 is MDHEN and CDR2 is SYDVKM. This CDR3 is 12 amino acids long. V lost 6 bases, J lost 3 bases, and 6 bases lay in between.

In this sample, this clonotype turned up a few times. This chain links TRBV4-1 with TRBJ1-2; 9 nucleotides line up with TRBD1. Germline V lookup: CDR1 MGHRA, CDR2 YSYEKL. The CDR3 is made up of 14 amino acids. The V and J ends lost 5 bases and 7 bases, in that order; junction bases with no gene match: 8. This CDR3 is CASSEGQGWAGYTF. The CDR3, as DNA: TGCGCCAGCAGCGAAGGACAGGGGTGGGCTGGCTACACCTTC.